The entry below describes one TCR beta chain. Its antigen is not yet known. Base qualities are not provided; no much larger clone lies one nucleotide away. This specimen comes from a study of blood T cell repertoires in COVID-19 (dated by TCRdb to about 2020). Regarding the study in general: Samples from collaborators originated in the United States, Italy and Spain and spanned both the acute and convalescent phases of COVID-19. The dataset comprised deeply sampled blood TCRbeta repertoires from subjects exposed to, actively infected with, or recovered from COVID-19. The material from the prospective study consisted of cDNA or gDNA derived from T cells, B-cell-depleted T cells, or PBMCs. A de-identified subject ID, COVID-19 status, age in years and sex were almost always included in the sample metadata. Samples came from the ongoing ImmuneRACE study (first 160 participants) plus 1,254 subjects from 6 global collaborators. Where available, HLA class I and class II types were taken from metadata supplied by the sample provider and were not determined by assay-based typing. The repertoires were released in a freely available public database meant as a resource for research on the immune response to SARS-CoV-2.

The study at large found these results: Clinical and demographic metadata were provided uncurated, with the amount varying by source and participant.

The immunoSEQ Assay, a bias-controlled multiplex PCR, was used to amplify TCRbeta CDR3 regions from genomic DNA. The authors' analysis ran thus. Within the assay, amplification of reference gene primers was used to estimate how many nucleated cells each sample contained. To quantify the absolute abundance of each unique TCRbeta CDR3 rearrangement, sequence reads were collapsed and filtered. For each sample, productive Simpson clonality was calculated by taking the square root of Simpson's diversity index across productive rearrangements. The table comes from immuneACCESS by way of TCRdb, which keeps in-frame sequences with V and J called. Part of the clones is missing from these tables; in studies checked, under half for an unresolved V gene and the rest for unknown reasons. V and J calls plus clone size are reproduced from that table; the DNA served to infer D and trimming. This sample comprises some 130,000 clones, roughly 80% of them detected only once. The ten largest clones represent 15% to 20% of the sample.

Deletion took 7 bases off V and 2 bases off J, with a span of 12 bases between the germline ends. CDR3 length: 14 amino acids, cysteine to phenylalanine. The DNA shown is the 42-base CDR3, in frame from base 1. Taken from the germline V gene, the CDR1 and CDR2 loops are SGHRS and YFSETQ. In the prospective study, participants were roughly 18 to 90 years old, resided in about two dozen geographic areas of the United States, and were enrolled through a virtual design. In the prospective study, participants were assigned to cohorts based on the clinical history participants reported in a screening survey and a study questionnaire. For ImmuneRACE Cohort 3, a participant was defined as recovered based on two consecutive negative NP/OP PCR tests, clearance by a healthcare professional, or resolution of symptoms. Mobile phlebotomists in the prospective study collected whole blood, serum and a nasopharyngeal or oropharyngeal swab from every participant. Prospective study participants could optionally give additional blood draws and questionnaires over an approximately two-month period. Before DNA extraction, prospective study blood samples were shipped either frozen or at room temperature.

This receptor chain uses TRBV5-1 and TRBJ1-4; the best D guess is TRBD1, with 6 bases matching. The TCR sequence derives from a man younger than 40 who had recovered from COVID-19. Sequenced sample: PBMCs or T cells enriched from blood (not recorded which). The CDR3 corresponds to CASRLRGTNEKLFF. The DNA reads TGCGCCAGCCGCCTCAGGGGTACTAATGAAAAACTGTTTTTT.